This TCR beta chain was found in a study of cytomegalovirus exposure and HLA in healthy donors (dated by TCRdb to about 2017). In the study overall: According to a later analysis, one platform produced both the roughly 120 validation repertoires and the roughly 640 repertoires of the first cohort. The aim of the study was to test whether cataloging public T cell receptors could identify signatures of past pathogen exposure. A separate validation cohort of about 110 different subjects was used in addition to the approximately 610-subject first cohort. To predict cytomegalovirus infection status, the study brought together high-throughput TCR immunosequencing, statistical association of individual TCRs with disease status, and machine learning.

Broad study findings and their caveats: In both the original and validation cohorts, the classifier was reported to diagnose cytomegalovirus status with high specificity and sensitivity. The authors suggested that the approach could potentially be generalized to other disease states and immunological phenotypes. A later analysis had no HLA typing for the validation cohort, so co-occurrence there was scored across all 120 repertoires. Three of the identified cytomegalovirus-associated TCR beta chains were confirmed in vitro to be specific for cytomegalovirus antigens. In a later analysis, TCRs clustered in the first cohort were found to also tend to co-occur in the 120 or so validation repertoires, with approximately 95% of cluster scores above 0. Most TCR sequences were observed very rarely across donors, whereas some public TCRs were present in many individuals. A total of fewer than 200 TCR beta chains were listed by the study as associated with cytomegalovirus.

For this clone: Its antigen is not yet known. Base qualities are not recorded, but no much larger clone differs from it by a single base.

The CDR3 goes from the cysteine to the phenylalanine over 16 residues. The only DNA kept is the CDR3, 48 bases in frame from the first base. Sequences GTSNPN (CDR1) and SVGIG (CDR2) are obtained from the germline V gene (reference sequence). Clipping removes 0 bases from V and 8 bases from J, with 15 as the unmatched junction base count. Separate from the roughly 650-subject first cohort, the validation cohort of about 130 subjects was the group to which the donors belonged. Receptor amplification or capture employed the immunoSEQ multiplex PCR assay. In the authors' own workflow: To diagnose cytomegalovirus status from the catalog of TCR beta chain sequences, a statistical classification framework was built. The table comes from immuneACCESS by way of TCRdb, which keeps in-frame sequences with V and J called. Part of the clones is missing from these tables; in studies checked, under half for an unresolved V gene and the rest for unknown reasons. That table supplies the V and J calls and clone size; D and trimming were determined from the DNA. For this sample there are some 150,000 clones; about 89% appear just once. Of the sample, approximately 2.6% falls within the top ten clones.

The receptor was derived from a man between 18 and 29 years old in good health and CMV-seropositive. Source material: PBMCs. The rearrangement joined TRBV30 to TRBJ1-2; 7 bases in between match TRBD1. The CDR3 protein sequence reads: CAWSVLRDRKRDGYTF. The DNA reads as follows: TGTGCCTGGAGTGTACTAAGGGACAGAAAGAGGGACGGCTACACCTTC.